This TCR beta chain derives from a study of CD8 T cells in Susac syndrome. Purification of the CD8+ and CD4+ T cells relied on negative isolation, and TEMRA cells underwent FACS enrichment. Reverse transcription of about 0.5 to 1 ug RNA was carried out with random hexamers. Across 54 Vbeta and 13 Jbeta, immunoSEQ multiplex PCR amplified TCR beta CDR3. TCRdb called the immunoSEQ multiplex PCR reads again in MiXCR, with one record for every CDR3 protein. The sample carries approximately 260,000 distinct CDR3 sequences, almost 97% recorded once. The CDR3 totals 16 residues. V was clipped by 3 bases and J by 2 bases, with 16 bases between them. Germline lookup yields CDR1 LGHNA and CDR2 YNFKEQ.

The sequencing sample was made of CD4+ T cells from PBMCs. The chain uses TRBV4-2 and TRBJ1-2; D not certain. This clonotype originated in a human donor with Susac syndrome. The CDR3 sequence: CASSQGQAATNYGYTF. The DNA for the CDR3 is TGTGCCAGCAGCCAGGGCCAGGCCGCGACCAACTATGGCTACACCTTC.